Below are 5 T cell receptor beta chains sequenced from a single sample in a study of OX40 agonist ivuxolimab in advanced cancers. The protocol was immunoSEQ multiplex PCR, while the TCRdb copy is restricted to in-frame clones and leaves out a portion. This table holds 11,000 to 15,000 clones, 65% to 75% found once. Specimen: CD4+ or CD8+ T cells sorted from blood, collected in a trial of the OX40 agonist ivuxolimab. Every receptor here comes from an adult with an advanced solid tumor such as melanoma, head and neck, liver or kidney cancer.

CDR3 nucleotide sequence: TGTGCCAGCAGCCCAGGACAGATGTATGGCTACACCTTC. Residues: CASSPGQMYGYTF. V is TRBV7-3 and J is TRBJ1-2; tentative D call: TRBD1 (6 bases). V lost 5 bases and J lost 5, with 12 bases in between. The CDR3 runs 13 residues. CDR1 is SGHTA, CDR2 FQGTGA, per germline.

The gene calls are TRBV28 and TRBJ1-3; unclear D gene. The germline V and J ends were trimmed by 7 bases and 2 bases, with 18 bases remaining between them. Germline loops: CDR1 MDHEN, CDR2 SYDVKM. The CDR3 loop spans 16 amino acids. Here the CDR3 DNA reads TGTGCCAGCACCCCCATCAAGAGGGCGCCTGGAAACACCATATATTTT. Translated: CASTPIKRAPGNTIYF. Together with reference TRBV28 and TRBJ1-3, the CDR3 gives the full variable domain: DVKVTQSSRYLVKRTGEKVFLECVQDMDHENMFWYRQDPGLGLRLIYFSYDVKMKEKGDIPEGYSVSREKKERFSLILESASTNQTSMYLCASTPIKRAPGNTIYFGEGSWLTVV.

The table lists this clone with a count of one. This likely reflects a read error, since a far larger clone is one base away. The chain employs TRBV5-1 and TRBJ1-1; no clear D. CDR3 length equals 13 residues. Germline V gives CDR1 SGHRS, CDR2 YFSETQ. V lost 2 bases to trimming and J lost 10 bases, with 15 bases between them. DNA for the CDR3: TGCGCCAGCAGCTTAAGACCGCCTGAGGTAGCTTTCTTT. Residues: CASSLRPPEVAFF.

The rearrangement links TRBV10-2 to TRBJ2-7; TRBD2 matches at 9 bases. J lost 6 bases, V lost 6 bases, and 9 bases had no gene match. This CDR3 comprises 14 residues. Germline loops: CDR1 WSHSY, CDR2 SAAADI. The CDR3 reads CASSQRREGLEQYF. The CDR3 DNA follows: TGCGCCAGCAGCCAGAGGCGGGAGGGTCTCGAGCAGTACTTC.

The count of this clone is one. V gene TRBV4-1 combines with J gene TRBJ1-2; TRBD1 aligns across 9 bases. The CDR3 sequence is 17 residues long. With 4 bases clipped from V and 1 base from J, the junction kept 10 bases outside the gene matches. Germline CDR1 is MGHRA and CDR2 is YSYEKL. The CDR3: CASSLRTGAGINYGYTF. The CDR3, as DNA: TGCGCCAGCAGCCTACGGACAGGGGCAGGAATTAACTATGGCTACACCTTC.